This passage covers 22 T cell receptor beta chains from one sample sequenced in a study of OX40 agonist ivuxolimab in advanced cancers. The assay was immunoSEQ multiplex PCR, and TCRdb's table has in-frame clones only and misses some. The sample has under 75,000 clones; 85% to 90% are singletons. The specimen comprised CD4+ or CD8+ T cells sorted from blood, sampled in a trial of the OX40 agonist ivuxolimab. The source is an adult with an advanced solid tumor such as melanoma, head and neck, liver or kidney cancer.

This chain links TRBV7-9 with TRBJ2-7; D gene ambiguous. The CDR3 has 15 amino acids. Per germline, CDR1 SEHNR and CDR2 FQNEAQ (reference sequence). V lost 1 base to trimming and J lost 9 bases, with 19 bases between them. The CDR3: CASSLDTDPLRGQYF. The DNA for the CDR3 is TGTGCCAGCAGCTTAGACACCGACCCTCTACGAGGGCAGTACTTC.

This clone was seen just once. The V and J genes are TRBV21-1 and TRBJ1-2; TRBD1, as called in the table, went unchecked against the DNA. TRBV21-1 is listed as a pseudogene. The CDR3 covers 12 residues. The CDR3 nucleotides read TGTGCCAGCAGGCGACAGTTCTATGGCTACACCTTC. This codes for CASRRQFYGYTF.

The chain joins TRBV5-6 to TRBJ2-7; D is perhaps TRBD1 or TRBD2 (5 bases each). Germline CDR1 and CDR2: SGHDT and YYEEEE. This CDR3 is built from 15 residues. V lost 4 bases and J 0 bases, leaving 14 bases between the germline ends. As DNA, the CDR3 is TGTGCCAGCAGCACGGGACCGGCGGCCTCCTACGAGCAGTACTTC. As protein: CASSTGPAASYEQYF. Variable domain in full (rest from reference TRBV5-6 and TRBJ2-7): DAGVTQSPTHLIKTRGQQVTLRCSPKSGHDTVSWYQQALGQGPQFIFQYYEEEERQRGNFPDRFSGHQFPNYSSELNVNALLLGDSALYLCASSTGPAASYEQYFGPGTRLTVT.

This chain connects TRBV13 to TRBJ1-3, with a weak D call TRBD1 (5 bases). The germline V gene encodes CDR1 PRHDT and CDR2 FYEKMQ (reference sequence). The CDR3 runs to 16 residues. Trimming removed 6 bases from V and 4 bases from J, with 19 bases in between. CDR3 sequence reads: CASSTRGARKGNTIYF. The CDR3 region has the DNA TGTGCCAGCAGTACGAGGGGCGCCAGAAAAGGAAACACCATATATTTT.

This chain connects TRBV6-5 to TRBJ1-4; D is uncertain. CDR3 size: 14 residues. Trimming shortened V by 6 bases and J by 3 bases, and 11 bases separated the two germline ends. CDR1 MNHEY and CDR2 SVGAGI come from the germline V gene. This chain's CDR3 is CASSRGRSNEKLFF. The CDR3, as DNA: TGTGCCAGCAGCCGTGGACGGTCTAATGAAAAACTGTTTTTT.

The chain combines TRBV5-4 with TRBJ2-6; D uncertain. Per germline, CDR1 SGHNT and CDR2 YYREEE (reference sequence). The V end was cut by 2 bases, the J end by 0 bases, with 3 bases between. The length of the CDR3 is 14 residues. The DNA for the CDR3 is TGTGCCAGCAGCTTAGACTCTGGGGCCAACGTCCTGACTTTC. Amino acid sequence: CASSLDSGANVLTF.

CDR3 sequence reads: CSVEDYRGYEQYF. The CDR3 bases are TGCAGCGTTGAAGATTACAGGGGCTACGAGCAGTACTTC. V usage is TRBV29-1 and J usage is TRBJ2-7; TRBD1 matches at 7 bases. This CDR3 region has 13 residues. The J segment lost 3 bases and the V segment lost 0 bases, leaving 2 bases of the junction unmatched. CDR1 and CDR2 from the germline V gene are SQVTM and ANQGSEA.

The chain couples TRBV19 to TRBJ2-7; D unclear. The CDR3 contains 15 residues. Trimming left V 4 bases short and J 2 bases short, with 15 bases between. CDR1 LNHDA and CDR2 SQIVND come from the germline V gene (reference sequence). The CDR3 DNA reads TGTGCCAGTAGTAGGAAGGCAGACGTAACCTACGAGCAGTACTTC. The encoded protein is CASSRKADVTYEQYF.

The V and J genes are TRBV19 and TRBJ2-1; a weak D match, TRBD2 (6 bases). Trimming took off 3 bases at V and 5 bases at J, with 17 bases between the two ends. Germline V lookup: CDR1 LNHDA, CDR2 SQIVND (reference sequence). The CDR3 has 16 residues. The CDR3, as DNA: TGTGCCAGTAGTATGGGATCTTACGGGGAGGACAATGAGCAGTTCTTC. This codes for CASSMGSYGEDNEQFF.

This clone was observed once. The V call is TRBV11-2, the J call TRBJ2-7, with TRBD1 matching over 8 bases. Trimming removed 5 bases from V and 0 bases from J; junction bases left unmatched: 6. Germline assignment: CDR1 SGHAT and CDR2 FQNNGV. The CDR3 runs 15 residues. The CDR3 DNA is TGTGCCAGCAGCCTGGACAGGGTCAACTCCTACGAGCAGTACTTC. Translation gives CASSLDRVNSYEQYF.

CDR3 loop: CASSLAPGTGNPYEQYF. CDR3 bases: TGCGCCAGCAGCTTGGCCCCCGGGACAGGCAATCCCTACGAGCAGTACTTC. The rearrangement joins TRBV5-1 to TRBJ2-7, with 8 bases lining up with TRBD1. The germline gives CDR1 SGHRS, CDR2 YFSETQ. CDR3 length: 17 amino acids. Trimming at V came to 0 bases and at J to 2 bases, leaving 10 bases not matched to a gene.

The chain uses TRBV29-1 and TRBJ2-7, with D perhaps matching TRBD1 (5 bases). Trimming removed 5 bases at V and 1 base at J, with 9 bases between. The CDR3 runs 12 residues. Germline V gives CDR1 SQVTM, CDR2 ANQGSEA. Here the CDR3 reads CSVTQGSYEQYF. Here the CDR3 DNA reads TGCAGCGTTACCCAGGGTTCCTACGAGCAGTACTTC.

The CDR3 sequence is CASSLRETLSGANVLTF. Here the CDR3 DNA reads TGTGCCAGCAGCTTAAGGGAAACCCTCTCTGGGGCCAACGTCCTGACTTTC. The rearrangement joins TRBV7-2 to TRBJ2-6; D remains ambiguous. The V end lost 2 bases, the J end lost 0 bases, and 11 bases lay between the germline ends. The CDR3 extends over 17 amino acids. Germline CDR1 reads SGHTA; CDR2 reads FQGNSA.

The V call is TRBV7-7, the J call TRBJ2-5; D is ambiguous. The V end was cut by 4 bases, the J end by 7 bases, with 13 bases between. Germline values: CDR1 SSHAT, CDR2 FNYEAQ (reference sequence). The CDR3 runs 13 residues. The CDR3 DNA is TGTGCCAGCAGCTCCTCCTCCCGAGGGACCCAGTACTTC. Encoded protein: CASSSSSRGTQYF.

This chain connects TRBV7-8 to TRBJ2-7, with D uncertain. Germline values: CDR1 SGHVS, CDR2 FQNEAQ. V dropped 3 bases and J dropped 6 bases, with 15 bases sitting between them. CDR3 length equals 14 residues. This chain's CDR3 is CASSFFGVNSEQYF. The CDR3 coding sequence is TGTGCCAGCAGCTTCTTTGGGGTAAACAGCGAGCAGTACTTC. The complete variable domain, with remaining parts taken from reference TRBV7-8 and TRBJ2-7, reads GAGVSQSPRYKVAKRGQDVALRCDPISGHVSLFWYQQALGQGPEFLTYFQNEAQLDKSGLPSDRFFAERPEGSVSTLKIQRTQQEDSAVYLCASSFFGVNSEQYFGPGTRLTVT.

This clone came up once. This rearrangement joins TRBV29-1 to TRBJ1-2; D is perhaps TRBD1 (5 bases). V shed 8 bases and J shed 5 bases, with 18 bases lying between them. The CDR3 extends over 13 amino acids. Germline-derived CDR1 and CDR2 are SQVTM and ANQGSEA. The CDR3 here is CSCSRDGRYGYTF. CDR3 nucleotide sequence: TGCAGCTGCTCCCGGGACGGACGGTATGGCTACACCTTC.

V is TRBV7-2 and J is TRBJ2-1, with TRBD2 matching 11 bases. V dropped 4 bases and J dropped 0; count of bases not matched to a gene: 8. Germline V gene lookup returns CDR1 SGHTA and CDR2 FQGNSA. The CDR3 consists of 18 residues. The DNA of the CDR3 is TGTGCCAGCAGCTCGCGGACTAGCGGGCCTAGCTCCTACAATGAGCAGTTCTTC. It translates to CASSSRTSGPSSYNEQFF.

The rearrangement links TRBV6-1 to TRBJ1-2, with D tentatively TRBD1 (5 bases). Germline lookup yields CDR1 MNHNS and CDR2 SASEGT. V lost 1 base and J lost 2, with 11 bases in between. The CDR3 totals 15 residues. CDR3 protein: CASSEVGLLNYGYTF. The CDR3 DNA sequence: TGTGCCAGCAGTGAAGTGGGGCTCCTAAACTATGGCTACACCTTC.

With regard to this clone: Other nucleotide sequences in the sample specify the same CDR3. The genes are TRBV19 and TRBJ2-5, with 7 bases matching TRBD2. The V gene end was trimmed by 3 bases and the J gene end by 4 bases; junction bases not matched to a gene: 5. The germline V gene encodes CDR1 LNHDA and CDR2 SQIVND (reference sequence). The CDR3 extends over 14 amino acids. In DNA form, the CDR3 reads TGTGCCAGTAGTATGGCGGGAGCGCGAGAGACCCAGTACTTC. Its translation: CASSMAGARETQYF.

This clone occurred once. This chain joins TRBV6-5 and TRBJ2-7; D is perhaps TRBD2 (6 bases). Deletions cut 4 bases from V and 6 bases from J, with 19 bases between. The germline V gene encodes CDR1 MNHEY and CDR2 SVGAGI. The CDR3 contains 15 residues. The CDR3: CASSWNPGPEGEQYF. CDR3 coding DNA: TGTGCCAGCAGTTGGAACCCGGGACCGGAGGGCGAGCAGTACTTC.

The V and J genes are TRBV9 and TRBJ1-6, with 7 bases lining up with TRBD1. The CDR3 sequence is 14 residues long. Germline V gene sequence: CDR1 SGDLS, CDR2 YYNGEE. With V trimmed by 0 bases and J by 9 bases, 3 bases remained unmatched. This CDR3 is CASSVGTGVSPLHF. The CDR3, as DNA: TGTGCCAGCAGCGTAGGGACAGGTGTTTCACCCCTCCACTTT.

V and J are TRBV7-2 and TRBJ1-4; possible D gene TRBD1, 5 bases. Trimming removed 2 bases from V and 5 bases from J, with 15 bases in between. The CDR3 extends over 16 amino acids. Germline CDR1 and CDR2: SGHTA and FQGNSA. CDR3 DNA sequence: TGTGCCAGCAGCTTAACTTTCGATAGGGGAAATGAAAAACTGTTTTTT. It yields the protein CASSLTFDRGNEKLFF.